The T cell receptor beta chain under discussion was sequenced for a study of technical replicates of blood from a handful of donors. V lost 5 bases to trimming and J lost 0 bases; unmatched junction nucleotides: 11. CDR1 and CDR2 from the germline V gene are MNHEY and SMNVEV (reference sequence). The CDR3 sequence is 17 residues long. Repertoires were generated with immunoSEQ multiplex PCR, while TCRdb's copy carries only in-frame clones and drops some. The sample lists tens of thousands of clones, 94% seen once, with more than 0.35% in the top ten. The chain couples TRBV27 to TRBJ1-2; TRBD1 aligns across 8 bases. Sequenced: T cells isolated from PBMCs. The receptor was derived from a human donor in good health. DNA of the CDR3: TGTGCCAGCAGTATCCGTTACCCAGGGGGCTCTAACTATGGCTACACCTTC. Its translation is CASSIRYPGGSNYGYTF.